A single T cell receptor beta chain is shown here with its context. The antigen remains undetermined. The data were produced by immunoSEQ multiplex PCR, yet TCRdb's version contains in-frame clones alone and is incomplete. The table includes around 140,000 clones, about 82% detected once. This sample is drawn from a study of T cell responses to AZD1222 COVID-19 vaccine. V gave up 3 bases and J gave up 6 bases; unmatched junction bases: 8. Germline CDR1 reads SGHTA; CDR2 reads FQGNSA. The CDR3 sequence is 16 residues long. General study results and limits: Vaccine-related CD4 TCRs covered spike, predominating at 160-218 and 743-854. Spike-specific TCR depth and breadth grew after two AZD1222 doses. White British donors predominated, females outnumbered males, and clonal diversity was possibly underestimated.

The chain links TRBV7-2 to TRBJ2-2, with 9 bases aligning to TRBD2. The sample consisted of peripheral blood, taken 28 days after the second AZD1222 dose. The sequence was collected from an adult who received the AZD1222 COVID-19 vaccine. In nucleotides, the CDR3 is TGTGCCAGCAGCTTTAGCGGGAGAATGATGTCCGGGGAGCTGTTTTTT. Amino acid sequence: CASSFSGRMMSGELFF.